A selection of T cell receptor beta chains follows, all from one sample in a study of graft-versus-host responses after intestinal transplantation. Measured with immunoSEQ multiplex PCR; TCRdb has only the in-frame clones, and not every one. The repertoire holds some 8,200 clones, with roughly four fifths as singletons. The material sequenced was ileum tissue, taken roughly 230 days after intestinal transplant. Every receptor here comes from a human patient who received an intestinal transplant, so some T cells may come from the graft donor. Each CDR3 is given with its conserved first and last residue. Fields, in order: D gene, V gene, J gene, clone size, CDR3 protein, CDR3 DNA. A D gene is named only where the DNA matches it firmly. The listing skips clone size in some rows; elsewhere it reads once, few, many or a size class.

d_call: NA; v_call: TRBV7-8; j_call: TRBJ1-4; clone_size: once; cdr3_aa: CAIGESLNEKLFF; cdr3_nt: TGTGCCATTGGGGAGTCTCTTAATGAAAAACTGTTTTTT
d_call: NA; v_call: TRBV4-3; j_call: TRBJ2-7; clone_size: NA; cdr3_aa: CASSQGHGPSYEQYF; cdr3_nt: TGCGCCAGCAGCCAGGGACACGGGCCCTCCTACGAGCAGTACTTC
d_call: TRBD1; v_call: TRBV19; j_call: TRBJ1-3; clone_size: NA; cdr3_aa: CASSPQGAGNTIYF; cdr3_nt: TGTGCCAGTAGTCCCCAGGGGGCTGGAAACACCATATATTTT
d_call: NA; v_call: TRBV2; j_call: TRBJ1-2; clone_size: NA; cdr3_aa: CASLAGGYTF; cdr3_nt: TGTGCCAGCCTCGCAGGAGGCTACACCTTC
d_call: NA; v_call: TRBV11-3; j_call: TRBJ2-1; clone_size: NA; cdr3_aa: CASSSNSSHNEQFF; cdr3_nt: TGTGCCAGCAGCTCCAACAGCAGCCACAATGAGCAGTTCTTC
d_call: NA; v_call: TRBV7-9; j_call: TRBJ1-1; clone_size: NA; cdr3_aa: CASSQGQNTEAFF; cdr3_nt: TGTGCCAGCAGCCAGGGACAGAACACTGAAGCTTTCTTT
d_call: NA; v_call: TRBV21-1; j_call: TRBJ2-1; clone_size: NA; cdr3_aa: CASSKTGEGQFF; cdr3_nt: TGTGCCAGCAGCAAAACGGGGGAGGGTCAGTTCTTC
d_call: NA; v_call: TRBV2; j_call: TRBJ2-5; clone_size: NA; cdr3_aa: CASSDRDILYQETQYF; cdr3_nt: TGTGCCAGCAGTGATAGGGACATCCTTTACCAAGAGACCCAGTACTTC
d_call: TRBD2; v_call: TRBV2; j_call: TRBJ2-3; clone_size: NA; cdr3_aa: CASKREVLGTDTQYF; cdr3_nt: TGTGCCAGTAAGCGGGAGGTGTTGGGCACAGATACGCAGTATTTT
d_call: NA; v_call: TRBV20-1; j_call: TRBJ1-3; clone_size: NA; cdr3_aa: CSAIDRNTIYF; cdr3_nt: TGCAGTGCTATAGACAGGAACACCATATATTTT
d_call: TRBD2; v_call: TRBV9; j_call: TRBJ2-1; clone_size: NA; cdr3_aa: CASSPRSSGGYNEQFF; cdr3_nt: TGTGCCAGCAGCCCCCGATCTAGCGGGGGTTACAATGAGCAGTTCTTC
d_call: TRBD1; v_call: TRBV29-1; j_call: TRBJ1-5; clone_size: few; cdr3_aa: CSVWTGGGQPQHF; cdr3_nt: TGCAGCGTATGGACAGGGGGGGGTCAGCCCCAGCATTTT
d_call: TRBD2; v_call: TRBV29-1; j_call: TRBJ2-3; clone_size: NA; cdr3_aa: CSVEDPIDGEGQDTQYF; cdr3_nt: TGCAGCGTTGAAGATCCCATCGACGGGGAGGGCCAAGATACGCAGTATTTT
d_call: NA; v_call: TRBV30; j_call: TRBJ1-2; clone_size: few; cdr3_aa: CAWSVGGLYGYTF; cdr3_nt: TGTGCCTGGAGTGTTGGGGGACTCTATGGCTACACCTTC
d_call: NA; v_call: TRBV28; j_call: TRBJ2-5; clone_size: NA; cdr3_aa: CASSLFRQGQTQYF; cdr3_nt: TGTGCCAGCAGTTTATTCCGGCAGGGCCAGACCCAGTACTTC
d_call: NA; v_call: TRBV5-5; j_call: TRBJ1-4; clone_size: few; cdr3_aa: CASSLARGGEKLFF; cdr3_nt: TGTGCCAGCAGCTTGGCTAGAGGGGGTGAAAAACTGTTTTTT
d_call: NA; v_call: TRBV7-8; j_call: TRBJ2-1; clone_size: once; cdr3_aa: CASSLEPRSYNEQFF; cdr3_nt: TGTGCCAGCAGCTTAGAGCCTCGCTCCTACAATGAGCAGTTCTTC
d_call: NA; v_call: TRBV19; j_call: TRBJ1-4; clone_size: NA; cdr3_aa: CASSILRGPDEKLFF; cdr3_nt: TGTGCCAGTAGTATACTGCGGGGACCTGATGAAAAACTGTTTTTT
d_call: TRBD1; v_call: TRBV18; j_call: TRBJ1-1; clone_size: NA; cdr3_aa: CASSPRAGGEAFF; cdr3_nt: TGTGCCAGCTCACCACGGGCAGGGGGTGAAGCTTTCTTT
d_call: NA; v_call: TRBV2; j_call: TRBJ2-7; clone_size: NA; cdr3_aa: CASSDWTEQYF; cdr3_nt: TGTGCCAGCAGCGATTGGACTGAGCAGTACTTC
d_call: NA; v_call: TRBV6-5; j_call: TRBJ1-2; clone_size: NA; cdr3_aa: CASSSLKRGLWGYTF; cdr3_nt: TGTGCCAGCAGTTCCCTCAAACGGGGTCTCTGGGGCTACACCTTC
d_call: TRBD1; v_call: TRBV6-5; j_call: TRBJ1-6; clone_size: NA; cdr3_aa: CASSSTGTGPNSPLHF; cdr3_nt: TGTGCCAGCAGTTCGACCGGGACAGGACCTAATTCACCCCTCCACTTT
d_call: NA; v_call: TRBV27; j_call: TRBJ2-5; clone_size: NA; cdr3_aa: CASSPHRYGQPKETQYF; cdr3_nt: TGTGCCAGCAGTCCCCATCGTTACGGACAGCCTAAAGAGACCCAGTACTTC
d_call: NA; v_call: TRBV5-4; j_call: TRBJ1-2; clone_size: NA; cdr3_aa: CASSLWGGDGYTF; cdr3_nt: TGTGCCAGCAGCTTGTGGGGGGGGGACGGCTACACCTTC
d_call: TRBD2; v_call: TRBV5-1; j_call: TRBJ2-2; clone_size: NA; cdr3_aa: CASSSAGTSGGNTGELFF; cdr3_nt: TGCGCCAGCAGCTCCGCCGGGACTAGCGGGGGGAACACCGGGGAGCTGTTTTTT
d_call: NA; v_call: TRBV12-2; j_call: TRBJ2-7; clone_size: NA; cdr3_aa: CASRLRESGRTPSYEQYF; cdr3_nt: TGTGCAAGTCGCTTACGGGAGAGTGGACGGACCCCCTCCTACGAGCAGTACTTC
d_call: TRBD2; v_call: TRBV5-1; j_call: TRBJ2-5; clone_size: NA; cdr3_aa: CASSLRSREGETQYF; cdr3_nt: TGCGCCAGCAGCTTGAGATCCAGGGAGGGGGAGACCCAGTACTTC
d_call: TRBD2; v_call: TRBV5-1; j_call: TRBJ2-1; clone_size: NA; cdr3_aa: CASSVGLAGNNEQFF; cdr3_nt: TGCGCCAGCAGCGTCGGACTAGCGGGGAACAATGAGCAGTTCTTC
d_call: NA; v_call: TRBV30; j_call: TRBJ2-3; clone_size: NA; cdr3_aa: CAWSSGITDTQYF; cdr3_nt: TGTGCCTGGAGCTCCGGGATCACAGATACGCAGTATTTT
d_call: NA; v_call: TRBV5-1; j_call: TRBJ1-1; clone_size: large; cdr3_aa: CASTPDTTNTEAFF; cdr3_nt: TGCGCCAGCACCCCGGACACGACGAACACTGAAGCTTTCTTT
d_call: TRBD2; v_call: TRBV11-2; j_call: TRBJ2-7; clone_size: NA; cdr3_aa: CASSLRVTGLAVSSYEQYF; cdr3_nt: TGTGCCAGCAGCTTAAGGGTAACGGGACTAGCGGTGAGCTCCTACGAGCAGTACTTC
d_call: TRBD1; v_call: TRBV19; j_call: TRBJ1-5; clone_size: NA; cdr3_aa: CASSTTGSNQPQHF; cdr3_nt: TGTGCCAGTAGTACGACAGGGAGCAATCAGCCCCAGCATTTT
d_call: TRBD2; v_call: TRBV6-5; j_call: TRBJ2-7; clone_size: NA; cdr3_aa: CASTNPRGGRYEQYF; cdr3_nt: TGTGCCAGCACTAACCCGCGGGGGGGCCGGTACGAGCAGTACTTC
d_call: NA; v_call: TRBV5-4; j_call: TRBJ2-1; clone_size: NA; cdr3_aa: CASAETSSYNEQFF; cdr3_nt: TGTGCCAGCGCCGAGACTTCCTCCTACAATGAGCAGTTCTTC
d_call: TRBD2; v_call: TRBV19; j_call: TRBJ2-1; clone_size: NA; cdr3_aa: CASSIGGLAGVYNEQFF; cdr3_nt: TGTGCCAGTAGTATCGGGGGTCTTGCGGGGGTCTACAATGAGCAGTTCTTC
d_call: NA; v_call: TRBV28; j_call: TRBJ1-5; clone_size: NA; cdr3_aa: CASSFLQVQPQHF; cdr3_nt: TGTGCCAGCAGTTTTCTGCAGGTTCAGCCCCAGCATTTT
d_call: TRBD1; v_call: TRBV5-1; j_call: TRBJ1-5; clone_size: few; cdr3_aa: CASSHQPGQDQPQHF; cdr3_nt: TGCGCCAGCAGCCATCAACCGGGACAGGATCAGCCCCAGCATTTT
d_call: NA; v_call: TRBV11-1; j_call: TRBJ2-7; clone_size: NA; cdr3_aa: CASSSGTLYEQYF; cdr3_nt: TGTGCCAGCAGCTCCGGGACACTTTACGAGCAGTACTTC